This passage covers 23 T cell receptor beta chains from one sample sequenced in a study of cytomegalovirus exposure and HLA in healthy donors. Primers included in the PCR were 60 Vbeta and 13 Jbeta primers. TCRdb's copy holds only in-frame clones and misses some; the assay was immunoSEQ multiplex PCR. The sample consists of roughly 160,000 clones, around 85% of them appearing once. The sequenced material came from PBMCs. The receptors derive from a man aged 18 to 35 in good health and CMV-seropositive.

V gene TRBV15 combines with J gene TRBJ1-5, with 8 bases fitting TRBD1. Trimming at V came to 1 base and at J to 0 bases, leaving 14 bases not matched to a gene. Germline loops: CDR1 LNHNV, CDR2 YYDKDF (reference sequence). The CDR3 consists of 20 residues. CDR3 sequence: CATSRVPKTSGTGSNQPQHF. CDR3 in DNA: TGTGCCACCAGCAGAGTCCCCAAAACTTCCGGGACAGGTAGCAATCAGCCCCAGCATTTT.

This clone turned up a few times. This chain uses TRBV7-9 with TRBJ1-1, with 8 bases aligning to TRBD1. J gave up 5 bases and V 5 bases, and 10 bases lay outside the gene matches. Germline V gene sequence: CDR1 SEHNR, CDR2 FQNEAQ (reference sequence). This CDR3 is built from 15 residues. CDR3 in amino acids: CASSLPGQDRTEAFF. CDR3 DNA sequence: TGTGCCAGCAGCCTCCCGGGACAGGATAGGACTGAAGCTTTCTTT.

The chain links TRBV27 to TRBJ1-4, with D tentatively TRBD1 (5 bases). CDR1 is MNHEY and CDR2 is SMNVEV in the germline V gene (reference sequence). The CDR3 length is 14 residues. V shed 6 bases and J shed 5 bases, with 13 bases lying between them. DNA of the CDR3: TGTGCCAGCAGGGTGGGGCAGAAGAATGAAAAACTGTTTTTT. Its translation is CASRVGQKNEKLFF. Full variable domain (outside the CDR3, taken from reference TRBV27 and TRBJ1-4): EAQVTQNPRYLITVTGKKLTVTCSQNMNHEYMSWYRQDPGLGLRQIYYSMNVEVTDKGDVPEGYKVSRKEKRNFPLILESPSPNQTSLYFCASRVGQKNEKLFFGSGTQLSVL.

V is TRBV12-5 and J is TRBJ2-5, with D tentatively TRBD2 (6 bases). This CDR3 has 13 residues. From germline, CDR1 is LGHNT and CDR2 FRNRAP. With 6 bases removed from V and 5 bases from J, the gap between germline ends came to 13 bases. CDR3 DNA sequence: TGTGCTAGTGGCAAGGGGACTGGGGAGACCCAGTACTTC. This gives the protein CASGKGTGETQYF. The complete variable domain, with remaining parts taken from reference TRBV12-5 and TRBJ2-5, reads DARVTQTPRHKVTEMGQEVTMRCQPILGHNTVFWYRQTMMQGLELLAYFRNRAPLDDSGMPKDRFSAEMPDATLATLKIQPSEPRDSAVYFCASGKGTGETQYFGPGTRLLVL.

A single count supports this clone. The CDR3 sequence: CASSFARQRNYEQYF. The CDR3 DNA reads TGTGCCAGCAGTTTTGCTCGACAGCGCAACTACGAGCAGTACTTC. The V gene is TRBV27, the J gene TRBJ2-7; tentative D call: TRBD1 (5 bases). This CDR3 has 15 amino acids. Germline V gives CDR1 MNHEY, CDR2 SMNVEV (reference sequence). Trimming removed 3 bases at V and 3 bases at J, with 15 bases between.

The CDR3 DNA is TGTGCCAGCAGCTTTCGAGGGTTGGGCAATCAGCCCCAGCATTTT. It is translated as CASSFRGLGNQPQHF. The rearrangement joins TRBV5-8 to TRBJ1-5, with D hard to call. V lost 2 bases, J lost 2 bases, and 11 bases lay in between. The CDR3 length is 15 residues. The V gene's germline CDR1 is SGHTS and CDR2 YDEGEE.

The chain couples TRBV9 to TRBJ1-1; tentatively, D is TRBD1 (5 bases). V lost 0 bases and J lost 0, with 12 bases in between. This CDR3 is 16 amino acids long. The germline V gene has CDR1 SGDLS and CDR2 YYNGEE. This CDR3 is CASSVDFRGMNTEAFF. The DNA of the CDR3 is TGTGCCAGCAGCGTAGACTTTAGGGGAATGAACACTGAAGCTTTCTTT. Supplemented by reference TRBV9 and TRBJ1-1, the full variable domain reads DSGVTQTPKHLITATGQRVTLRCSPRSGDLSVYWYQQSLDQGLQFLIQYYNGEERAKGNILERFSAQQFPDLHSELNLSSLELGDSALYFCASSVDFRGMNTEAFFGQGTRLTVV.

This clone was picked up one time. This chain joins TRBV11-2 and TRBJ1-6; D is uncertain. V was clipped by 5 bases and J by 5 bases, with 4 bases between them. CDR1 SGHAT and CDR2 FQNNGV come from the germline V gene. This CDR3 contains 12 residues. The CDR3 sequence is CASSRDNSPLHF. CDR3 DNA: TGTGCCAGCAGCCGAGATAATTCACCCCTCCACTTT.

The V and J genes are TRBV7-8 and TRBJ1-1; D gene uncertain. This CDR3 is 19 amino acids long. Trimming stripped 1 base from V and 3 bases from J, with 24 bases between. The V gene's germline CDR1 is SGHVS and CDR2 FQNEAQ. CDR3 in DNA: TGTGCCAGCAGCTTAGACATGACACCTCGTCCTGGTTTTGACACTGAAGCTTTCTTT. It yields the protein CASSLDMTPRPGFDTEAFF.

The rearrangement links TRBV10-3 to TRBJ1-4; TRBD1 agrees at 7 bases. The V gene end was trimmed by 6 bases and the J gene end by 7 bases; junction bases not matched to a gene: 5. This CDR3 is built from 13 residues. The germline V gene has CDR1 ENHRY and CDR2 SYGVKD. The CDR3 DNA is TGTGCCATCAGCCCGGGACAGTCTGAAAAACTGTTTTTT. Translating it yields CAISPGQSEKLFF.

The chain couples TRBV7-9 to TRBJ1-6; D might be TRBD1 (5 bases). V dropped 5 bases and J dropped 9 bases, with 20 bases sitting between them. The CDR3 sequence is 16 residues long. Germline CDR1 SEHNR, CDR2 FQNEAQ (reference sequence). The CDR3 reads CASSPPTAARRSPLHF. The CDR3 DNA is TGTGCCAGCAGCCCACCGACAGCCGCAAGACGTTCACCCCTCCACTTT. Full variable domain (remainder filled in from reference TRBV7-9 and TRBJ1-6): DTGVSQNPRHKITKRGQNVTFRCDPISEHNRLYWYRQTLGQGPEFLTYFQNEAQLEKSRLLSDRFSAERPKGSFSTLEIQRTEQGDSAMYLCASSPPTAARRSPLHFGNGTRLTVT.

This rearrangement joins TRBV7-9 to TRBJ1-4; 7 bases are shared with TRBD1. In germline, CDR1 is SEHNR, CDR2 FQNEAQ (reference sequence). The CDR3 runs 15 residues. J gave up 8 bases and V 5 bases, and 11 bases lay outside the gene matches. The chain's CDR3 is CASSPGTVNGEKLFF. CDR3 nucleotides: TGTGCCAGCAGCCCCGGGACAGTCAACGGCGAAAAACTGTTTTTT.

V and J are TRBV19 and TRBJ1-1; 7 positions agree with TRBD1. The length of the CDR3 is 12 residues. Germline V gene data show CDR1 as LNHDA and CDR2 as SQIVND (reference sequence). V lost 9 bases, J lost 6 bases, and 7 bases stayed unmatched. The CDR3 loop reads CASRTGGSEAFF. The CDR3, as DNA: TGTGCCAGCCGGACAGGTGGATCTGAAGCTTTCTTT.

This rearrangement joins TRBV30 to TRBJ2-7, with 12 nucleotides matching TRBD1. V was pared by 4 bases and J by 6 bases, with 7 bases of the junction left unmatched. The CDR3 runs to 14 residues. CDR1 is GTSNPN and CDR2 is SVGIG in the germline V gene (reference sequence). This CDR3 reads CAWKSGTGGFEQYF. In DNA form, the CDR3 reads TGTGCCTGGAAATCCGGGACAGGGGGCTTCGAGCAGTACTTC.

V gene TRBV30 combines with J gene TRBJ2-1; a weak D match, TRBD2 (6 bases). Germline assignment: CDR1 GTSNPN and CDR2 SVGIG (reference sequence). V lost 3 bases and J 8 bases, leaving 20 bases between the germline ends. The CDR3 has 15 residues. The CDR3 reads CAWSKGPAGFYEQFF. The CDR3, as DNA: TGTGCCTGGAGCAAAGGACCGGCGGGGTTCTATGAGCAGTTCTTC.

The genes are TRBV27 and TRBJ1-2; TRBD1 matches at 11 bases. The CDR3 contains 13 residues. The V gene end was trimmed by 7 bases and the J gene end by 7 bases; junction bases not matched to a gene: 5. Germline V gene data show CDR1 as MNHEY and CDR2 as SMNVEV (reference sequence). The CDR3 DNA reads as TGTGCCAGCACCCGGACAGGGGGCCGTGGCTACACCTTC. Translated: CASTRTGGRGYTF.

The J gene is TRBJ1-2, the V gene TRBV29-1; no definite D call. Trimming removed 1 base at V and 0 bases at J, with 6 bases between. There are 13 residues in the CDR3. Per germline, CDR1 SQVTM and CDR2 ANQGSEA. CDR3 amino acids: CSVEGESNYGYTF. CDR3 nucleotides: TGCAGCGTTGAAGGGGAGTCTAACTATGGCTACACCTTC.

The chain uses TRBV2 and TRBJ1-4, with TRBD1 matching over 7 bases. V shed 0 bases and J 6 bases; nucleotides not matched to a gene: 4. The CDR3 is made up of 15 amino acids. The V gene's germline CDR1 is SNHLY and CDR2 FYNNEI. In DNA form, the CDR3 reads TGTGCCAGCAGTGAAGCTACAGGGGTTGATGAAAAACTGTTTTTT. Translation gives CASSEATGVDEKLFF.

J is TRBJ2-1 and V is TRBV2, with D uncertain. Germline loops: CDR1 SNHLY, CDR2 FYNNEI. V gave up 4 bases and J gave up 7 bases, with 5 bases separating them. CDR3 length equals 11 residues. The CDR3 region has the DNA TGTGCCAGCAGTGGAGAAAATGAGCAGTTCTTC. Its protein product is CASSGENEQFF.

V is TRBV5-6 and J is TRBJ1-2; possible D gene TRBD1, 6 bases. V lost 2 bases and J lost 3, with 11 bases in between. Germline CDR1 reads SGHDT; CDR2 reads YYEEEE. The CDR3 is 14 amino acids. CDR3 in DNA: TGTGCCAGCAGCTTAGGGGGTAAGGACTATGGCTACACCTTC. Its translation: CASSLGGKDYGYTF.

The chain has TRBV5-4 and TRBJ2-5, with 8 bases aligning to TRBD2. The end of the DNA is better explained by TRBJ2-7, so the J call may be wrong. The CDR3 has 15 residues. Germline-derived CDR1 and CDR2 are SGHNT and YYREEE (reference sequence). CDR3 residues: CASSLYGGGQYEQYF. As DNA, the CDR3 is TGTGCCAGCAGCTTATACGGGGGGGGTCAGTACGAGCAGTACTTC.

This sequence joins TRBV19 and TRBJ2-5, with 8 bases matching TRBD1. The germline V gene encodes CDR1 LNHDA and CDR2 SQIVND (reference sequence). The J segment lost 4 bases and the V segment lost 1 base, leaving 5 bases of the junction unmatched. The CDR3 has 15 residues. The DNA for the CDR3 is TGTGCCAGTAGTATAGGGGACAGGCCGGTAGAGACCCAGTACTTC. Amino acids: CASSIGDRPVETQYF.

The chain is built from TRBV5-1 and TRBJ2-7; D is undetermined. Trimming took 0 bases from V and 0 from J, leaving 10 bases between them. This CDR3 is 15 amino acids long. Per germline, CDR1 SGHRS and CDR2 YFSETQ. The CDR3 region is CASSLGRPSSYEQYF. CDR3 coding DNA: TGCGCCAGCAGCTTGGGCAGGCCAAGCTCCTACGAGCAGTACTTC.